This TCR beta chain derives from a study of beta chain features in type 1 diabetes. Study-wide findings and caveats: Reads derived from cDNA could over-represent cells showing high TCR expression.

Germline CDR1 is LNHDA and CDR2 is SQIVND (reference sequence). The CDR3 is made up of 14 amino acids. The V gene lost 9 bases and the J gene lost 0 bases, with 12 bases spanning the gap. About this clone: Its antigen is unidentified.

Sampling consisted of one heparinised blood draw per donor, averaging around 120 mL. Markers CD45RO/CCR7/CD25/CD127/CD95/CD27 served to sort CD4+ naive, central memory, regulatory and stem cell-like memory cells. All of the isolated RNA was reverse transcribed, so expressed TCRB transcripts were sequenced. Profiled with immunoSEQ multiplex PCR; TCRdb holds only in-frame clones, not every one. The repertoire holds roughly 40,000 clones, about 52% seen once, with 0.72% in the top ten. The sequenced material came from central memory CD4+ T cells from blood. The gene calls are TRBV19 and TRBJ1-3, with D hard to call. This receptor was taken from a woman under 30 in good health. For the CDR3, the DNA is TGTGCCAGCCGGGCGGGGTCCTCTGGAAACACCATATATTTT. This gives the protein CASRAGSSGNTIYF.